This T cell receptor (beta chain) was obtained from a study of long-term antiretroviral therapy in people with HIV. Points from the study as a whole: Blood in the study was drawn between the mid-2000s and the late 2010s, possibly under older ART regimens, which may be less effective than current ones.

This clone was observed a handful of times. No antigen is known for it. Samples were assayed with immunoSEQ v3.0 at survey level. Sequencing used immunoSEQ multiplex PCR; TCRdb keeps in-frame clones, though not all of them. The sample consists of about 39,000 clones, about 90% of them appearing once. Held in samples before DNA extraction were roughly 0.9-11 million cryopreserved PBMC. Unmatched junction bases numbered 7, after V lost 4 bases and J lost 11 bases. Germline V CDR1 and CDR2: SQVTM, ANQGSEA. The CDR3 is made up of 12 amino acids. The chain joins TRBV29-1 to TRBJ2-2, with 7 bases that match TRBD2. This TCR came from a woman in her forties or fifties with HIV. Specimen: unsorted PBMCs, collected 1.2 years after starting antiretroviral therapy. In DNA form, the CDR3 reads TGCAGCGTTGGCCCAGGGACTACAGAGCTGTTTTTT. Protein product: CSVGPGTTELFF.